This TCR beta chain was retrieved from a study of spatial heterogeneity in lung cancer. In the study overall: Raw reads showed each unique TCR and UMI combination turning up more than ten times on average.

Ten or more counts support this clonotype. Antigen: not known. Study-level findings and limits: Ubiquitous and regional nonsynonymous mutations were each tracked by the matching count of ubiquitous or regional expanded TCRs. Higher tumor mutation counts went along with higher counts of expanded intratumoral alpha and beta TCRs. Coverage of tumor T cells, an estimated figure, was roughly 7% for alpha and about 13% for beta chains.

TCRdb itself ran the 5' RACE reads through MiXCR, one entry per CDR3 protein. The sample holds 11,000 to 15,000 distinct CDR3 sequences, approximately 4.5% seen once. V was cut by 6 bases and J by 1 base, with 6 bases left in between. Germline CDR1 and CDR2: MGHDK and SYGVNS. The CDR3 is 12 amino acids. Time point specified: sample taken at primary tumor resection. Sequencing covered unsorted whole RNA taken from tumor, nontumor lung or frozen PBMC. V is TRBV25-1 and J is TRBJ1-1; D is undetermined. Sequenced here: lung tumor tissue, sampled at surgery. The TCR originated in a female donor with early-stage non-small cell lung cancer. The CDR3 DNA reads TGTGCCAGCAGCCGAAGGAACACTGAAGCTTTCTTT. It encodes CASSRRNTEAFF.